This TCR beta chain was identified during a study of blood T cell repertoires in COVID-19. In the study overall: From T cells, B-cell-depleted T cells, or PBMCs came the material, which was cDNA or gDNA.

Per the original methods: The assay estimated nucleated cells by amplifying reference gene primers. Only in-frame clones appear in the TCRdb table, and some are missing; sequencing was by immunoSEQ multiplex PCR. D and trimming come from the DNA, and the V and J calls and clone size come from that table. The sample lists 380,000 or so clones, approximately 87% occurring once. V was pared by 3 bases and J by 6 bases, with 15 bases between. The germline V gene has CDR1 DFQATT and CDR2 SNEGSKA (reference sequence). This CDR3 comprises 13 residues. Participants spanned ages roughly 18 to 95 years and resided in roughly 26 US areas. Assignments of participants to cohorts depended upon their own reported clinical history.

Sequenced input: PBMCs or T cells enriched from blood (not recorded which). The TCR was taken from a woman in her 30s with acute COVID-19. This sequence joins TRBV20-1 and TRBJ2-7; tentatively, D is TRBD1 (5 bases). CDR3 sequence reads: CSASKAGNREQYF. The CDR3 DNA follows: TGCAGTGCTAGTAAGGCAGGGAATCGCGAGCAGTACTTC.